This T cell receptor beta chain was recorded in a study of blood T cell repertoires in COVID-19. Overall study context: COVID-19 samples, acute and convalescent, were from the United States, Italy and Spain. Sample material is recorded as cDNA or gDNA derived from T cells, B-cell-depleted T cells, or PBMCs.

Authors' data handling: By means of reference gene primer amplification, nucleated cell counts were estimated. Data came from immunoSEQ multiplex PCR; TCRdb stores just in-frame clones and leaves some out. V and J calls and clone size are those listed in that table; D and trimming were worked out from the DNA. Of some 190,000 clones listed, approximately 91% were seen once; the top ten hold less than 7.5%. Trimming took 0 bases from V and 4 from J; bases not matched to a gene: 4. There are 17 residues in the CDR3. Germline CDR1 and CDR2: SGHRS and YFSETQ. The clonotype was recovered from a woman aged 40 to 50 who had recovered from COVID-19. The chain has TRBV5-1 and TRBJ2-2, with 12 bases fitting TRBD2. Sequencing was performed on peripheral blood. The CDR3 DNA reads TGCGCCAGCAGCTTGGGACTAGCGGGAGATGGCACCGGGGAGCTGTTTTTT. Protein product: CASSLGLAGDGTGELFF.